The T cell receptor (beta chain) under discussion was sequenced for a study of shared clonotypes between healthy human individuals. Study-wide results and limits: Memory subsets generally showed lower estimated richness than naive subsets.

Worth noting for this clone: The antigen is not known.

Germline assignment: CDR1 MNHEY and CDR2 SVGAGI. V gave up 2 bases and J gave up 3 bases, with 14 bases separating them. The CDR3 totals 16 residues. The assay was immunoSEQ multiplex PCR, and TCRdb's table has in-frame clones only and misses some. The table shows about 580,000 clones, with roughly 98% occurring only once. CD45RO-negative CD8 cells positively selected for CCR7 made up the naive population, which excluded terminally differentiated effector memory CD45RA+ cells. The chain is built from TRBV6-5 and TRBJ1-5; D remains unclear. The sample comprised naive CD8+ T cells sorted from blood. The sequence derives from a man aged 25 to 45 in good health. CDR3 loop: CASSYVVSRDNQPQHF. As DNA, the CDR3 is TGTGCCAGCAGTTACGTCGTTTCCAGAGACAATCAGCCCCAGCATTTT.